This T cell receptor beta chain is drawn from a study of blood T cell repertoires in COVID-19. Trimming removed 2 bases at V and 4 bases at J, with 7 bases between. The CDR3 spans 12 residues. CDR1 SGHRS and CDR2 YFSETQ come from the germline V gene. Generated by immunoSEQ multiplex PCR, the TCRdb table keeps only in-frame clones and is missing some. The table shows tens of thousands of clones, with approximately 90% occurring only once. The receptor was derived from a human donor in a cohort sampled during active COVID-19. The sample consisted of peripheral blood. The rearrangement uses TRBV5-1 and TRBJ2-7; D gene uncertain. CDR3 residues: CASSLSSYEQYF. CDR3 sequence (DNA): TGCGCCAGCAGCTTATCGAGTTACGAGCAGTACTTC. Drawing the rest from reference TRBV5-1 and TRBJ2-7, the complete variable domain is KAGVTQTPRYLIKTRGQQVTLSCSPISGHRSVSWYQQTPGQGLQFLFEYFSETQRNKGNFPGRFSGRQFSNSRSEMNVSTLELGDSALYLCASSLSSYEQYFGPGTRLTVT.